These T cell receptor beta chains were read from a single sample in a study of blood T cell repertoires in COVID-19. Measured with immunoSEQ multiplex PCR; TCRdb has only the in-frame clones, and not every one. In the table there are roughly 400,000 clones, roughly 89% of which are singletons. Sequences were obtained from PBMCs or T cells enriched from blood (not recorded which). The receptors stem from a woman aged 45-65 years who had recovered from COVID-19. The CDR3 runs from the conserved cysteine through the conserved F or W. Each record gives: clone size, J gene, V gene, CDR3 protein. A clone size is listed for some rows: how often the clone was seen (once, few, many), or a class if it is expanded.

clone size: -; J gene: TRBJ2-5; V gene: TRBV29-1; CDR3 protein: CSAHEGRRDRTQYF
clone size: -; J gene: TRBJ1-3; V gene: TRBV2; CDR3 protein: CASSSRVTIYF
clone size: -; J gene: TRBJ2-3; V gene: TRBV24-1; CDR3 protein: CATSDFRTSGGLDTQYF
clone size: -; J gene: TRBJ2-2; V gene: TRBV7-2; CDR3 protein: CASSQRSGGNTGELFF
clone size: -; J gene: TRBJ1-1; V gene: TRBV11-2; CDR3 protein: CASSLGTGNTNTEAFF
clone size: -; J gene: TRBJ1-1; V gene: TRBV11-2; CDR3 protein: CASSPGTEAFF
clone size: -; J gene: TRBJ2-7; V gene: TRBV6-1; CDR3 protein: CASSDSTKRGVADEQYF
clone size: -; J gene: TRBJ2-5; V gene: TRBV5-6; CDR3 protein: CASSFPGTGPETQYF
clone size: -; J gene: TRBJ1-5; V gene: TRBV28; CDR3 protein: CASSLDRSNQPQHF
clone size: once; J gene: TRBJ1-6; V gene: TRBV10-1; CDR3 protein: CASQKSGRPLRNSPLHF
clone size: -; J gene: TRBJ2-3; V gene: TRBV30; CDR3 protein: CAWVPSSTDTQYF
clone size: -; J gene: TRBJ1-1; V gene: TRBV3-1/TRBV3-2; CDR3 protein: CASSQARGLAEAFF
clone size: -; J gene: TRBJ2-3; V gene: TRBV11-2; CDR3 protein: CASSSIAGGPKGTDTQYF
clone size: -; J gene: TRBJ2-3; V gene: TRBV28; CDR3 protein: CASSRGGADTQYF
clone size: -; J gene: TRBJ2-2; V gene: TRBV5-1; CDR3 protein: CASSPNGGAKDTGELFF
clone size: once; J gene: TRBJ1-2; V gene: TRBV7-9; CDR3 protein: CASSFPQGAGGYTF
clone size: -; J gene: TRBJ2-5; V gene: TRBV7-2; CDR3 protein: CASSLVGSSGGRKETQYF
clone size: -; J gene: TRBJ1-1; V gene: TRBV7-6; CDR3 protein: CATRLRVDTEAFF
clone size: -; J gene: TRBJ2-1; V gene: TRBV7-2; CDR3 protein: CASSPPGAGAYYNEQFF
clone size: -; J gene: TRBJ1-2; V gene: TRBV3-1/TRBV3-2; CDR3 protein: CASSQDWTGGYGYTF
clone size: -; J gene: TRBJ2-1; V gene: TRBV5-1; CDR3 protein: CASRAATSGPSSYNEQFF
clone size: -; J gene: TRBJ1-5; V gene: TRBV7-2; CDR3 protein: CASRPGSSNQPQHF
clone size: -; J gene: TRBJ2-1; V gene: TRBV30; CDR3 protein: CAWLEGGHEQFF
clone size: -; J gene: TRBJ1-1; V gene: TRBV23-1; CDR3 protein: CASSPGDTEAFF
clone size: once; J gene: TRBJ1-6; V gene: TRBV7-9; CDR3 protein: CASSLSGQGTSPLHF
clone size: few; J gene: TRBJ1-3; V gene: TRBV7-2; CDR3 protein: CASRLDENTIYF
clone size: -; J gene: TRBJ1-2; V gene: TRBV7-2; CDR3 protein: CASSFQTGNYGYTF
clone size: -; J gene: TRBJ1-5; V gene: TRBV19; CDR3 protein: CASTHAGGRTQHF
clone size: -; J gene: TRBJ1-2; V gene: TRBV18; CDR3 protein: CASSLDRGNYGYTF
clone size: -; J gene: TRBJ2-1; V gene: TRBV7-2; CDR3 protein: CASSLGPQLYEQFF
clone size: -; J gene: TRBJ2-1; V gene: TRBV10-3; CDR3 protein: CAISESRLRGGKNEQFF
clone size: -; J gene: TRBJ1-2; V gene: TRBV24-1; CDR3 protein: CATSDRDRGYGYTF
clone size: few; J gene: TRBJ2-7; V gene: TRBV5-1; CDR3 protein: CASSPPDSYEQYF
clone size: -; J gene: TRBJ2-7; V gene: TRBV27; CDR3 protein: CASSPGSSYEQYF
clone size: once; J gene: TRBJ2-4; V gene: TRBV10-3; CDR3 protein: CAVSGGLGNIQYF
clone size: -; J gene: TRBJ2-7; V gene: TRBV11-1; CDR3 protein: CASSPRDRSSYEQYF
clone size: -; J gene: TRBJ1-1; V gene: TRBV5-8; CDR3 protein: CASSGALNTEAFF
clone size: -; J gene: TRBJ2-5; V gene: TRBV3-1/TRBV3-2; CDR3 protein: CASSQGGREDRETQYF
clone size: once; J gene: TRBJ2-5; V gene: TRBV9; CDR3 protein: CASSVGTKQETQYF
clone size: -; J gene: TRBJ1-5; V gene: TRBV7-9; CDR3 protein: CASSETGGGQPQHF
clone size: -; J gene: TRBJ2-3; V gene: TRBV2; CDR3 protein: CASSGYPRTGDRGTDTQYF
clone size: -; J gene: TRBJ1-2; V gene: TRBV19; CDR3 protein: CASTYQPTGGAQLYGYTF
clone size: -; J gene: TRBJ2-7; V gene: TRBV19; CDR3 protein: CASSARLGQGRENEQYF
clone size: once; J gene: TRBJ2-3; V gene: TRBV6-4; CDR3 protein: CASSDHALASPTTQYF
clone size: -; J gene: TRBJ1-1; V gene: TRBV6-5; CDR3 protein: CASSDTGLNTEAFF
clone size: -; J gene: TRBJ1-3; V gene: TRBV10-3; CDR3 protein: CAISVDRSGNTIYF
clone size: once; J gene: TRBJ1-4; V gene: TRBV4-1; CDR3 protein: CASSSGTVDEKLFF
clone size: -; J gene: TRBJ2-7; V gene: TRBV3-1/TRBV3-2; CDR3 protein: CASSHPLLPAVPSYEQYF
clone size: once; J gene: TRBJ1-5; V gene: TRBV28; CDR3 protein: CASSPARGLSNQPQHF
clone size: -; J gene: TRBJ1-3; V gene: TRBV5-1; CDR3 protein: CASSLGSVTGNTIYF
clone size: -; J gene: TRBJ1-6; V gene: TRBV30; CDR3 protein: CAWSGQGNNSPLHF
clone size: -; J gene: TRBJ1-2; V gene: TRBV6-5; CDR3 protein: CASRSPGYYGYTF
clone size: once; J gene: TRBJ1-4; V gene: TRBV2; CDR3 protein: CASIAGMWEKLFF